This T cell receptor (beta chain) was recorded in a study of beta chain features in type 1 diabetes. Overall study findings and caveats: At VDJ recombination sites, type 1 diabetes patients had fewer insertions and more deleted nucleotides. Within each of all four CD4+ subsets, Type 1 diabetes patients had TCRB CDR3s that were moderately but significantly shorter.

CDR1 is SSHAT and CDR2 is FNYEAQ in the germline V gene (reference sequence). The CDR3 is 15 amino acids. Trimming shortened V by 4 bases and J by 0 bases, and 12 bases separated the two germline ends. This clone was seen a few times. Its antigen remains unidentified. The study reverse transcribed the entire isolated RNA, so it sequenced expressed TCRB transcripts. TCRdb's table, derived via immunoSEQ multiplex PCR, lists solely in-frame clones and lacks some. There are 600,000 or so clones in the sample; about an eighth occur only once, and around 0.12% lies in the top ten. The sequenced sample was naive CD4+ T cells from blood. The TCR comes from a man between 25 and 39 years old with type 1 diabetes. The chain joins TRBV7-7 to TRBJ1-2; D gene unclear. The CDR3 bases are TGTGCCAGCAGCTCGCGGACCGGGACTAACTATGGCTACACCTTC. Translating it yields CASSSRTGTNYGYTF.